The clone carrying this T cell receptor beta chain was found a few times. Its antigen is not identified. A much larger clone differs from this one at a single base, so this may be a read error. The time point is: newly diagnosed GD, antithyroid drugs for less than 3 months. Isolated PBMC RNA provided the starting material for the TCR library. This CDR3 contains 13 residues. CDR1 and CDR2 from the germline V gene are KGHSH and LQKENI. V was cut by 4 bases and J by 4 bases, with 10 bases left in between. iRepertoire HTBI primers and Arm-PCR of CDR3 regions built TCR beta libraries. TCRdb re-called the multiplex PCR reads through MiXCR, storing one row per CDR3 protein. The sample has about 430,000 distinct CDR3 sequences; over 14% are singletons. This entry comes from a study of regulatory T cells in long-lasting Graves disease. General observations from the study: Persistent disease was characterized by preferential usage of TRBV28, TRBJ1-2 and TRBJ2-5.

These data are also associated with another study on T cells in Graves' hyperthyroidism and ophthalmopathy. Turning to that study: Orbital computed tomography and thyroid ultrasound, together with serum TRAb and thyroxine and clinical symptoms, were used for diagnoses. The HTBI primer set was used in a first-round RT-PCR of the TCR CDR3.

The TCR comes from a woman in her forties with Graves disease. This chain connects TRBV18 to TRBJ2-5; the D is unclear. This material consisted of peripheral blood mononuclear cells (PBMCs), taken at new diagnosis, from a patient treated with antithyroid drugs. The CDR3 spells CASSLTTRETQYF. The CDR3 nucleotides are TGTGCCAGCTCACTAACGACCCGAGAGACCCAGTACTTC.